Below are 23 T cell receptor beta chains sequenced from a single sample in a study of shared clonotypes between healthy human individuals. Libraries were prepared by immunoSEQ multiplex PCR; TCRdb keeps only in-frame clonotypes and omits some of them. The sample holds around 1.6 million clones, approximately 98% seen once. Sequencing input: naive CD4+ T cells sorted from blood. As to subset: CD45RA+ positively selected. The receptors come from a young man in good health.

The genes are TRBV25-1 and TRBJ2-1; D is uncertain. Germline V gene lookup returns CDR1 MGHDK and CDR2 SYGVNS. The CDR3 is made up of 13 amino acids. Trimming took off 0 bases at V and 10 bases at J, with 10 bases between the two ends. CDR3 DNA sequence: TGTGCCAGCAGTGAATACGTCGCGGTGGAGCAGTTCTTC. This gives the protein CASSEYVAVEQFF.

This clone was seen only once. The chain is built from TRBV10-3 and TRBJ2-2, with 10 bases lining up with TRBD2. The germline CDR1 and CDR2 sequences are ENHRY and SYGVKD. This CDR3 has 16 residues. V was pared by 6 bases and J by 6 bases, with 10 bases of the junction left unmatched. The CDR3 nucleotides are TGTGCCATCAGCCCGGGAACTAGCGGGAAGGCCGGGGAGCTGTTTTTT. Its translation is CAISPGTSGKAGELFF.

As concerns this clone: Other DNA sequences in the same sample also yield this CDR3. In DNA, the CDR3 is TGTGCCATCAGTGAAGGGACTAGCTACGAGCAGTACTTC. Protein sequence: CAISEGTSYEQYF. V is TRBV10-3 and J is TRBJ2-7, with 8 bases matching TRBD2. The CDR3 runs 13 residues. Germline V gene sequence: CDR1 ENHRY, CDR2 SYGVKD. The trim removed 3 bases at V and 3 bases at J, leaving 1 base unmatched.

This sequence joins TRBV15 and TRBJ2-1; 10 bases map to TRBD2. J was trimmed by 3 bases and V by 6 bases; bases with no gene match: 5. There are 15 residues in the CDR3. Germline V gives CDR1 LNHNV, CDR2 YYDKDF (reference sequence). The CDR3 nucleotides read TGTGCCACCAGTTTTACTAGCGGGATCTACAATGAGCAGTTCTTC. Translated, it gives CATSFTSGIYNEQFF. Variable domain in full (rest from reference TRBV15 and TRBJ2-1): DAMVIQNPRYQVTQFGKPVTLSCSQTLNHNVMYWYQQKSSQAPKLLFHYYDKDFNNEADTPDNFQSRRPNTSFCFLDIRSPGLGDTAMYLCATSFTSGIYNEQFFGPGTRLTVL.

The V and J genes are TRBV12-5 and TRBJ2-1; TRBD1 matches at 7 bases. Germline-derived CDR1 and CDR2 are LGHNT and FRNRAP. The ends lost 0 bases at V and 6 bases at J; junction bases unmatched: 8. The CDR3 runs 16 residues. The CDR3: CASGLVRTGEFNEQFF. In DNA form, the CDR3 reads TGTGCTAGTGGTTTGGTACGGACAGGAGAATTCAATGAGCAGTTCTTC.

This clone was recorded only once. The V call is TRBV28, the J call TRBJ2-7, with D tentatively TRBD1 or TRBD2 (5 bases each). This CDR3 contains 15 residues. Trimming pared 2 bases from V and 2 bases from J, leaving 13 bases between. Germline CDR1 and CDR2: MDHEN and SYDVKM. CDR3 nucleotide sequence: TGTGCCAGCAGTTTAGGGACCCCGGAGGCCTACGAGCAGTACTTC. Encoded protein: CASSLGTPEAYEQYF. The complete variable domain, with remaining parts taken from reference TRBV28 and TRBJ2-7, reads DVKVTQSSRYLVKRTGEKVFLECVQDMDHENMFWYRQDPGLGLRLIYFSYDVKMKEKGDIPEGYSVSREKKERFSLILESASTNQTSMYLCASSLGTPEAYEQYFGPGTRLTVT.

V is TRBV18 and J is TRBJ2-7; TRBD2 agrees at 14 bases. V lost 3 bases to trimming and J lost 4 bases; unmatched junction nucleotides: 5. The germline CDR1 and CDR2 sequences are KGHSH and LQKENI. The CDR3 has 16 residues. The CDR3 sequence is CASSPGTSGSRYEQYF. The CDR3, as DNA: TGTGCCAGCTCACCGGGGACTAGCGGGAGTAGGTACGAGCAGTACTTC.

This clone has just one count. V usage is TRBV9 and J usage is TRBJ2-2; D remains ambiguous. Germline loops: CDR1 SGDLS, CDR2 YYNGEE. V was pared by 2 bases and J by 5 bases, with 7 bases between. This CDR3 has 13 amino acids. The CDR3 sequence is CASSVQLTGELFF. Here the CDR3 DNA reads TGTGCCAGCAGCGTTCAACTTACCGGGGAGCTGTTTTTT.

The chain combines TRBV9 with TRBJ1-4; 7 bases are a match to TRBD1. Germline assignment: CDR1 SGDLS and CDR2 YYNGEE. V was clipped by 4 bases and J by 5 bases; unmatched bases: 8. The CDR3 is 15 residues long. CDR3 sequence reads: CASSPRQGPNEKLFF. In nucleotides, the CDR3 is TGTGCCAGCAGCCCTCGACAGGGACCCAATGAAAAACTGTTTTTT.

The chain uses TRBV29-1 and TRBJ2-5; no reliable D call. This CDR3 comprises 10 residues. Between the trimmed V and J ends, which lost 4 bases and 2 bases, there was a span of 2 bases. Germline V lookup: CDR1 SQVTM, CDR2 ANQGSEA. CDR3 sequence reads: CSVGQETQYF. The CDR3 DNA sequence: TGCAGCGTTGGACAAGAGACCCAGTACTTC.

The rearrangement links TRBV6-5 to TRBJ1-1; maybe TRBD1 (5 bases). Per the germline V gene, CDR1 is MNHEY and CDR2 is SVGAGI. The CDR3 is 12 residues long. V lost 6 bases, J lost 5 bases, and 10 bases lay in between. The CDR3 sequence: CASSGGITEAFF. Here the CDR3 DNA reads TGTGCCAGCAGCGGGGGGATAACTGAAGCTTTCTTT.

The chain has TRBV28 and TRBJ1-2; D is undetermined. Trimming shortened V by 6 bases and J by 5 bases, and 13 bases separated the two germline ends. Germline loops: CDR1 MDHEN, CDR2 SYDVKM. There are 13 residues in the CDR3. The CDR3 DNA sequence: TGTGCCAGCAGCCTTACACGGACTTATGGCTACACCTTC. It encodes CASSLTRTYGYTF.

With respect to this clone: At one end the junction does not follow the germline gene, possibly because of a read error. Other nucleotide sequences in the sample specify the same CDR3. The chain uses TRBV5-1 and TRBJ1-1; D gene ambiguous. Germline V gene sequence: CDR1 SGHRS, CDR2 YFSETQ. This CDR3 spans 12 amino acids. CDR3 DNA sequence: TGCGCCAGCAGTTTGGTGAACACTGAAGCTTTCTTT. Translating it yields CASSLVNTEAFF.

The CDR3 coding sequence is TGTGCCAGCAGCTTGGCCAGGGTTCACTATGGCTACACCTTC. Protein: CASSLARVHYGYTF. The chain joins TRBV5-4 to TRBJ1-2, with D possibly matching TRBD1 (5 bases). The CDR3 spans 14 residues. Germline lookup yields CDR1 SGHNT and CDR2 YYREEE (reference sequence). V was cut by 0 bases and J by 3 bases, with 9 bases left in between.

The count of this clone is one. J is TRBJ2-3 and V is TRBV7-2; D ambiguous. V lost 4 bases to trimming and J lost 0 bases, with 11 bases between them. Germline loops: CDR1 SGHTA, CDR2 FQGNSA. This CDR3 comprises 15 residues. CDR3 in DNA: TGTGCCAGCAGCTCCCGTCGAGCTAGCACAGATACGCAGTATTTT. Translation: CASSSRRASTDTQYF.

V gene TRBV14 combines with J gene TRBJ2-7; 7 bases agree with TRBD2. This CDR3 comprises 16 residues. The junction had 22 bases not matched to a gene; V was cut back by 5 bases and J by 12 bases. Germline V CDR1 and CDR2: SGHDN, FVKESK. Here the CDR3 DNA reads TGTGCCAGCAGCTCCCCAGGGCGTCTAGCGGTAGACAAATCGTACTTC. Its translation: CASSSPGRLAVDKSYF.

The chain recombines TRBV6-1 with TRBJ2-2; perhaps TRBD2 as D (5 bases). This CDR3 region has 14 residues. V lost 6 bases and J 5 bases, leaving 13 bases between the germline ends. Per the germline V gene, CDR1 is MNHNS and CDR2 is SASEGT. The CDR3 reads CASRSNWRTGELFF. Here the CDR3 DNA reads TGTGCCAGCAGGTCGAATTGGAGGACCGGGGAGCTGTTTTTT.

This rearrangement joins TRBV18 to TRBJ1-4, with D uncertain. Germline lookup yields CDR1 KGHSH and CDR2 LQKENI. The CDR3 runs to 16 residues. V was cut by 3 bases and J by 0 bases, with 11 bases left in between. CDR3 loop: CASSPIALATNEKLFF. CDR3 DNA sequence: TGTGCCAGCTCACCGATAGCCCTCGCAACTAATGAAAAACTGTTTTTT.

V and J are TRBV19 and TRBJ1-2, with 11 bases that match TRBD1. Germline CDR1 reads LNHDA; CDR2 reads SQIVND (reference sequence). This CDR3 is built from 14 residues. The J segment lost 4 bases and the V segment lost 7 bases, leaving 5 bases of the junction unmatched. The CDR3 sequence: CASTRTGGRYGYTF. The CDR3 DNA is TGTGCCAGTACCCGGACAGGGGGCCGCTATGGCTACACCTTC.

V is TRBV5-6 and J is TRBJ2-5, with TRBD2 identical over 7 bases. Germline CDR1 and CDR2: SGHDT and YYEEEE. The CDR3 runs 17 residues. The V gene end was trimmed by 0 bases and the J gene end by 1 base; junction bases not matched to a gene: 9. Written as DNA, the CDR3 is TGTGCCAGCAGCTTGGCCCCGTGGGGGGGAAGCCAAGAGACCCAGTACTTC. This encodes CASSLAPWGGSQETQYF.

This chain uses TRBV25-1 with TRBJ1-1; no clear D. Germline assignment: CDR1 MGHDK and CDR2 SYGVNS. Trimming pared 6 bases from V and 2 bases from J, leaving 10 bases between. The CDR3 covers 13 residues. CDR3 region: CASREVANTEAFF. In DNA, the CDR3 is TGTGCCAGCAGGGAAGTAGCCAACACTGAAGCTTTCTTT.

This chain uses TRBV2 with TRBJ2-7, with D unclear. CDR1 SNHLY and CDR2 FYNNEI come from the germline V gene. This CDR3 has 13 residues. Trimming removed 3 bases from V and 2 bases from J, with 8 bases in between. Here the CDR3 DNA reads TGTGCCAGCAGTGACCCCGCAGCCTACGAGCAGTACTTC. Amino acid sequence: CASSDPAAYEQYF.

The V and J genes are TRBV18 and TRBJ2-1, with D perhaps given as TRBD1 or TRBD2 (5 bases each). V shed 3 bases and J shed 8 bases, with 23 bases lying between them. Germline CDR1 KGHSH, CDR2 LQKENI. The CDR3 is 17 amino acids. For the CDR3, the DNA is TGTGCCAGCTCACCGAAATCGACACCCAGCTTGGGGGATGAGCAGTTCTTC. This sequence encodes CASSPKSTPSLGDEQFF.